This TCR beta chain was found in a study of CD8+CD57+ T cells in acquired aplastic anemia. Study as a whole: Sorted CD4+ and CD8+ cell DNA averaged roughly 3.2 ug. Regarding the study as a whole: Common to patients and controls were 25 to 30 CD8+ CDR3 sequences. A significant difference in CD8+ Simpson's diversity between patients and controls was not found.

For sequencing, patients were chosen who had shown expansion of CD8+CD57+ cells by flow cytometry. To note about this clonotype: Its antigen is currently unknown.

Genomic DNA served as template for TCR beta VDJ and CDR3 profiling. TCRdb redid the calling of the reads with MiXCR, one entry per CDR3 protein. Of under 200,000 distinct CDR3 sequences in the sample, about 50% were seen once. With 5 bases removed from V and 0 bases from J, the gap between germline ends came to 14 bases. The CDR3 has 15 amino acids. The V gene's germline CDR1 is SGHAT and CDR2 FQNNGV. J is TRBJ2-7 and V is TRBV11-2; D gene unclear. The source of this sequence is a human donor with aplastic anemia. The sequenced material came from sorted CD4+, CD8+, or CD8+CD57+ T cells (not recorded which) from PBMCs. Written as DNA, the CDR3 is TGTGCCAGCAGCACATCGGCCGTGAGCTCCTACGAGCAGTACTTC. This codes for CASSTSAVSSYEQYF.